This T cell receptor (beta chain) was captured by sequencing in a study of blood T cell repertoires in COVID-19. In the study overall: Acute and convalescent COVID-19 specimens originated in the United States, Italy and Spain. T cells, B-cell-depleted T cells, or PBMCs supplied cDNA or gDNA.

Original processing methods: Reference gene primers were amplified, and this amplification served to estimate nucleated cell counts. Assay used: immunoSEQ multiplex PCR; TCRdb lists only in-frame clones, some missing. V and J calls and clone size are given by that table; D and trimming were obtained from the DNA. The sample has hundreds of thousands of clones, under 90% seen once. V was pared by 8 bases and J by 4 bases, with 4 bases of the junction left unmatched. Germline values: CDR1 LGHNA, CDR2 YSLEER. CDR3 length: 13 residues. The chain combines TRBV4-3 with TRBJ2-5; 10 nucleotides match TRBD1. The clonotype was recovered from a woman of 80 years or more with active or convalescent COVID-19. Input material: peripheral blood. The CDR3 reads CASSRDRGETQYF. Here the CDR3 DNA reads TGCGCCAGCTCACGGGACAGGGGAGAGACCCAGTACTTC.